The clone carrying this T cell receptor (beta chain) was seen repeatedly, ten times or more. The same CDR3 can be traced to other DNA sequences in this sample. This sample is drawn from a study of blood T cell repertoires in COVID-19. The germline V gene encodes CDR1 MNHEY and CDR2 SVGAGI. V dropped 6 bases and J dropped 8; count of bases not matched to a gene: 4. This CDR3 is 12 amino acids long. As processed by the authors: How many nucleated cells were present was estimated from reference gene primer amplification. TCRdb's copy holds only in-frame clones and misses some; the assay was immunoSEQ multiplex PCR. V and J calls and clone size are those listed in that table; D and trimming were worked out from the DNA. The table records some 250,000 clones, more than 75% of them present only once.

Source material: PBMCs or T cells enriched from blood (not recorded which). The chain uses TRBV6-5 and TRBJ1-2; 9 bases match TRBD1. The TCR originated in a woman aged 40 to 55 with acute COVID-19. The CDR3 protein is CASRRTGEGYTF. DNA of the CDR3: TGTGCCAGCAGGCGGACAGGGGAGGGCTACACCTTC.